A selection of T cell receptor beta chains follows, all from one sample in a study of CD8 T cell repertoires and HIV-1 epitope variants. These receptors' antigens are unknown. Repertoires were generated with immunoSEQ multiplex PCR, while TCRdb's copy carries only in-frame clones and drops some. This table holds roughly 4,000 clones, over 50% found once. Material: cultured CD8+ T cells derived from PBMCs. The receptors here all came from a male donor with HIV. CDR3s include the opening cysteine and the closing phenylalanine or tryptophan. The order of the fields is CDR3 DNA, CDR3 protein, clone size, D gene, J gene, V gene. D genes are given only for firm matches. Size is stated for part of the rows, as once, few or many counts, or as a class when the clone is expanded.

DNA: TGTGCCAGCAGACCGGACAGGGACGAGCAGTACTTC; CDR3: CASRPDRDEQYF; size: NA; D: TRBD1; J: TRBJ2-7; V: TRBV6-6
DNA: TGTGCCAGCTCACCCGGGACTAGCGGTTACGAGCAGTACTTC; CDR3: CASSPGTSGYEQYF; size: few; D: TRBD2; J: TRBJ2-7; V: TRBV18
DNA: TGCGCCAGCAGCCAAGGGGATGGACAACACTACGAGCAGTACTTC; CDR3: CASSQGDGQHYEQYF; size: NA; D: NA; J: TRBJ2-7; V: TRBV4-3
DNA: TGTGCCAGCAGCTCCCCGCAGGGTTGGGATGGCTACACCTTC; CDR3: CASSSPQGWDGYTF; size: NA; D: NA; J: TRBJ1-2; V: TRBV5-6
DNA: TGTGCCAGCAGCGAAGAGGGGGGGCCTGGCGAGCAGTACTTC; CDR3: CASSEEGGPGEQYF; size: NA; D: NA; J: TRBJ2-7; V: TRBV9
DNA: TGTGCCTTCGGGACGTACGAGCAGTACTTC; CDR3: CAFGTYEQYF; size: NA; D: NA; J: TRBJ2-7; V: TRBV30
DNA: TGTGCCAGCAGGACCTACTCGGGGATAGGCGAGCAGTACTTC; CDR3: CASRTYSGIGEQYF; size: NA; D: NA; J: TRBJ2-7; V: TRBV6-1
DNA: TGTGCCAGCAGACCTATTGGGGGCTACGAGCAGTACTTC; CDR3: CASRPIGGYEQYF; size: NA; D: NA; J: TRBJ2-7; V: TRBV6-6
DNA: TGTGCCAGCAGTAAAACCCAGCGACACCTCCAAGAGACCCAGTACTTC; CDR3: CASSKTQRHLQETQYF; size: NA; D: NA; J: TRBJ2-5; V: TRBV27
DNA: TGTGCCAGCAGCCAAGATCTTGGAAGCTACGAGCAGTACTTC; CDR3: CASSQDLGSYEQYF; size: few; D: NA; J: TRBJ2-7; V: TRBV4-2
DNA: TGTGCCAGCAGTCACCGCCTGGGGCCTGGAAACACCATATATTTT; CDR3: CASSHRLGPGNTIYF; size: NA; D: NA; J: TRBJ1-3; V: TRBV27
DNA: TGTGCCAGCAGACTGGGACTAGCGGGCACCGGGGAGCTGTTTTTT; CDR3: CASRLGLAGTGELFF; size: NA; D: TRBD2; J: TRBJ2-2; V: TRBV6-5
DNA: TGTGCCAGTAGTCCCGGACAGGGAGGGGAGCAGTACTTC; CDR3: CASSPGQGGEQYF; size: few; D: NA; J: TRBJ2-7; V: TRBV19
DNA: TGCGCCAGCAGCCATCATGGACAGACTTACAATGAGCAGTTCTTC; CDR3: CASSHHGQTYNEQFF; size: NA; D: NA; J: TRBJ2-1; V: TRBV4-3
DNA: TGTGCCAGCAGCCCATCCAAGCTTGAAGCTTTCTTT; CDR3: CASSPSKLEAFF; size: NA; D: NA; J: TRBJ1-1; V: TRBV7-2
DNA: TGCGCCAGCAGCCAAGATCCTATGGCAGGGGGCTCCTACGAGCAGTACTTC; CDR3: CASSQDPMAGGSYEQYF; size: once; D: TRBD1; J: TRBJ2-7; V: TRBV4-3
DNA: TGTGCCAGCAGCCAGACTAGCGACAATGAGCAGTTCTTC; CDR3: CASSQTSDNEQFF; size: NA; D: TRBD2; J: TRBJ2-1; V: TRBV14
DNA: TGTGCCAGCAGAGGGACAGCTAGCGGTCTACCCCCGTTCTTC; CDR3: CASRGTASGLPPFF; size: NA; D: NA; J: TRBJ2-1; V: TRBV5-4
DNA: TGTGCCAGCAGTTACTCGTTTAACAGTGTGGGCTATGGCTACACCTTC; CDR3: CASSYSFNSVGYGYTF; size: medium-sized; D: NA; J: TRBJ1-2; V: TRBV6-5
DNA: TGTGCCAGCAGCGCACTACAGGAGAACACTGAAGCTTTCTTT; CDR3: CASSALQENTEAFF; size: NA; D: NA; J: TRBJ1-1; V: TRBV28
DNA: TGTGCCAGCAGCTTTGGGACTAGCGGCTACGAGCAGTACTTC; CDR3: CASSFGTSGYEQYF; size: once; D: TRBD2; J: TRBJ2-7; V: TRBV11-2
DNA: TGTGCCAGCAGTTTGTGGGCGGAAGGGTCCACCGGGGAGCTGTTTTTT; CDR3: CASSLWAEGSTGELFF; size: NA; D: NA; J: TRBJ2-2; V: TRBV28
DNA: TGTGCCAGCAGCTTTCGGGGGGACTATGGCTACACCTTC; CDR3: CASSFRGDYGYTF; size: NA; D: NA; J: TRBJ1-2; V: TRBV5-4
DNA: TGTGCCAGCAGTTACCAGGGGGTGAACGAGCAGTACTTC; CDR3: CASSYQGVNEQYF; size: few; D: TRBD1; J: TRBJ2-7; V: TRBV6-6
DNA: TGTGCCAGTAGAAGCCTGGATGACCAAGAGACCCAGTACTTC; CDR3: CASRSLDDQETQYF; size: NA; D: NA; J: TRBJ2-5; V: TRBV19
DNA: TGTGCCTCAAAGGACAGGGAGAATTCACCCCTCCACTTT; CDR3: CASKDRENSPLHF; size: few; D: TRBD1; J: TRBJ1-6; V: TRBV30
DNA: TGTGCCAGCAGTTCCCGACTAGCTTTGGGCAATGAGCAGTTCTTC; CDR3: CASSSRLALGNEQFF; size: NA; D: TRBD2; J: TRBJ2-1; V: TRBV28
DNA: TGTGCCAGCAGCAAAAAGAGGGTTTGGGACAAGGGTCCCTACGAGCAGTACTTC; CDR3: CASSKKRVWDKGPYEQYF; size: NA; D: NA; J: TRBJ2-7; V: TRBV21-1
DNA: TGTGCCAGCTCCCTAGGGGGCCGCGGCACCGGGGAGCTGTTTTTT; CDR3: CASSLGGRGTGELFF; size: NA; D: TRBD1; J: TRBJ2-2; V: TRBV5-6
DNA: TGTGCCAGCAGTCAGGGGGGGATTTATGGCTACACCTTC; CDR3: CASSQGGIYGYTF; size: NA; D: TRBD1; J: TRBJ1-2; V: TRBV5-6
DNA: TGTGCCAGCAGTTTTGGTAGCGGGAACTACGAGCAGTACTTC; CDR3: CASSFGSGNYEQYF; size: once; D: TRBD2; J: TRBJ2-7; V: TRBV28
DNA: TGTGCCAGCTCCCCTTGGAGAGTTGACGTCTATGGCTACACCTTC; CDR3: CASSPWRVDVYGYTF; size: NA; D: NA; J: TRBJ1-2; V: TRBV28
DNA: TGTGCCAGCAGCTTAGCCCGGGACAGGAGTGGGAGAGAGACCCAGTACTTC; CDR3: CASSLARDRSGRETQYF; size: NA; D: TRBD1; J: TRBJ2-5; V: TRBV7-6
DNA: TGTGCCAGCAGCCCCTTTTCGGGGGGGGCCTACGAGCAGTACTTC; CDR3: CASSPFSGGAYEQYF; size: NA; D: TRBD2; J: TRBJ2-7; V: TRBV5-5
DNA: TGTGCCAGCAGTTACTTCCAGGGGGGACGAGAGACCCAGTACTTC; CDR3: CASSYFQGGRETQYF; size: NA; D: NA; J: TRBJ2-5; V: TRBV6-5
DNA: TGTGCCAGCAGCCAAGACGGGGACAGGGGGATCAACGAGCAGTACTTC; CDR3: CASSQDGDRGINEQYF; size: NA; D: TRBD1; J: TRBJ2-7; V: TRBV4-2
DNA: TGTGCCAGCAGCACAGGGGTCGAGCAGTACTTC; CDR3: CASSTGVEQYF; size: NA; D: TRBD1; J: TRBJ2-7; V: TRBV27
DNA: TGTGCCAGCAGGAGCCAACTAGCGGGCCTCATCCCTAACTACGAGCAGTACTTC; CDR3: CASRSQLAGLIPNYEQYF; size: NA; D: TRBD2; J: TRBJ2-7; V: TRBV2
DNA: TGTGCCAGTAGTATGAGAAACCAAGAGACCCAGTACTTC; CDR3: CASSMRNQETQYF; size: NA; D: NA; J: TRBJ2-5; V: TRBV19
DNA: TGTGCCAGCTGGGCGGGAGTGGGTGAGCAGTTCTTC; CDR3: CASWAGVGEQFF; size: NA; D: TRBD2; J: TRBJ2-1; V: TRBV7-9
DNA: TGTGCCAGCAGCGATACTAGCGGCGGGTACGAGCAGTACTTC; CDR3: CASSDTSGGYEQYF; size: NA; D: TRBD2; J: TRBJ2-7; V: TRBV9
DNA: TGTGCCAGTAGTTTTGCCGGTACAGGGCGGCTCGAAGAAGCTTTCTTT; CDR3: CASSFAGTGRLEEAFF; size: NA; D: NA; J: TRBJ1-1; V: TRBV19
DNA: TGTGCCAGCAGCTTAAAGCCGGCGGGAGGGGAGCTGTTTTTT; CDR3: CASSLKPAGGELFF; size: NA; D: NA; J: TRBJ2-2; V: TRBV7-3
DNA: TGTGCCAGCAGTCGTAGCGGGGGGCTGGGCGAGACCCAGTACTTC; CDR3: CASSRSGGLGETQYF; size: NA; D: TRBD2; J: TRBJ2-5; V: TRBV9
DNA: TGTGCCAGCGCTATCGGGGGATTCACCTACGAGCAGTACTTC; CDR3: CASAIGGFTYEQYF; size: few; D: NA; J: TRBJ2-7; V: TRBV27
DNA: TGTGCCAGCAGCTTCGCCCACTTAGGTAGAAGCTACAATGAGCAGTTCTTC; CDR3: CASSFAHLGRSYNEQFF; size: NA; D: NA; J: TRBJ2-1; V: TRBV5-6
DNA: TGTGCCAGCAGAGGGACACCCTATAACGAGCAGTACTTC; CDR3: CASRGTPYNEQYF; size: once; D: NA; J: TRBJ2-7; V: TRBV27
DNA: TGTGCCAGCAGTTACGGGGGGGGCGAGCAGTACTTC; CDR3: CASSYGGGEQYF; size: once; D: TRBD2; J: TRBJ2-7; V: TRBV6-5
DNA: TGTGCCAGCAGTTTACCGGGGTGGGTGCAAGAGACCCAGTACTTC; CDR3: CASSLPGWVQETQYF; size: NA; D: NA; J: TRBJ2-5; V: TRBV28
DNA: TGCGCCAGCAGCCACGGGCTAGCTGGTAATGAGCAGTTCTTC; CDR3: CASSHGLAGNEQFF; size: few; D: NA; J: TRBJ2-1; V: TRBV4-3
DNA: TGTGCCAGCAGCAAAGGGGGACAGGGGCAGAATAATTCACCCCTCCACTTT; CDR3: CASSKGGQGQNNSPLHF; size: NA; D: NA; J: TRBJ1-6; V: TRBV21-1
DNA: TGTGCCAGCAGTTTAAAGGGGTATCCCACAGGGACCTATGGCTACACCTTC; CDR3: CASSLKGYPTGTYGYTF; size: NA; D: NA; J: TRBJ1-2; V: TRBV27
DNA: TGTGCCAGCAGCTTAAGAGGACTCACTGAAGCTTTCTTT; CDR3: CASSLRGLTEAFF; size: NA; D: NA; J: TRBJ1-1; V: TRBV7-2
DNA: TGTGCCAGCAGCCAAGGGTGGAGGACGGGACCCTGGGGTAGCGGGAGACTCTACGAGCAGTACTTC; CDR3: CASSQGWRTGPWGSGRLYEQYF; size: NA; D: TRBD2; J: TRBJ2-7; V: TRBV14
DNA: TGTGCCAGCAGCGGGGGACAGGCCCCCTACGAGCAGTACTTC; CDR3: CASSGGQAPYEQYF; size: NA; D: TRBD1; J: TRBJ2-7; V: TRBV5-4
DNA: TGTGCCAGCAGCTTGAGGTCCGGGGACGAGCAGTACTTC; CDR3: CASSLRSGDEQYF; size: few; D: NA; J: TRBJ2-7; V: TRBV5-4
DNA: TGCGCCAGCAGCTTCTTAAACTCTCCGAACACTGAAGCTTTCTTT; CDR3: CASSFLNSPNTEAFF; size: NA; D: NA; J: TRBJ1-1; V: TRBV5-1
DNA: TGTGCCAGCAGCCAGACAGGGTTCGAGCAGTACTTC; CDR3: CASSQTGFEQYF; size: few; D: TRBD1; J: TRBJ2-7; V: TRBV6-5
DNA: TGTGCCAGCAGTTCTGGACCCACCGCCTACGAGCAGTACTTC; CDR3: CASSSGPTAYEQYF; size: NA; D: NA; J: TRBJ2-7; V: TRBV27
DNA: TGTGCCAGTAACGATCGGAGGTGGGGGGGACTAGCGGAAAACATTCAGTACTTC; CDR3: CASNDRRWGGLAENIQYF; size: NA; D: TRBD2; J: TRBJ2-4; V: TRBV19